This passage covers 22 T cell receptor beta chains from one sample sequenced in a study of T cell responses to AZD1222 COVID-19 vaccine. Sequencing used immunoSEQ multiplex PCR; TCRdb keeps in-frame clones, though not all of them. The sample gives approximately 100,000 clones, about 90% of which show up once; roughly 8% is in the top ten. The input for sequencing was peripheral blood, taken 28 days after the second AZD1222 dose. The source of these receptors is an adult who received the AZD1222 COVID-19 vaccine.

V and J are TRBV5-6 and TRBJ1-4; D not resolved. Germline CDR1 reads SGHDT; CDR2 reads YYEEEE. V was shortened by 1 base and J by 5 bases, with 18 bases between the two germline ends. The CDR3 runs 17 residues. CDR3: CASSLLEGVGANEKLFF. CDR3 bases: TGTGCCAGCAGCTTGCTTGAAGGCGTGGGCGCAAATGAAAAACTGTTTTTT.

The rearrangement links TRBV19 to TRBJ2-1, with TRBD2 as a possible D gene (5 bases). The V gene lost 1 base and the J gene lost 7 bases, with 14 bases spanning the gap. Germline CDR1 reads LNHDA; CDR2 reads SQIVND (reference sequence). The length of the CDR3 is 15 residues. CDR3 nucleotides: TGTGCCAGTAGTATAGCAGCGGCAGTACAAAATGAGCAGTTCTTC. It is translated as CASSIAAAVQNEQFF.

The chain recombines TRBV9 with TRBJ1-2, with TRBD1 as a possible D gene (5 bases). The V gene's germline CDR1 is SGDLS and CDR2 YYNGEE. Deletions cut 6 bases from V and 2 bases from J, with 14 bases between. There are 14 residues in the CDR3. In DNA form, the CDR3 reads TGTGCCAGCACCCCGGGACGGCCAAACTATGGCTACACCTTC. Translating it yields CASTPGRPNYGYTF. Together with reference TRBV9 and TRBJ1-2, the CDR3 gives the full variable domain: DSGVTQTPKHLITATGQRVTLRCSPRSGDLSVYWYQQSLDQGLQFLIQYYNGEERAKGNILERFSAQQFPDLHSELNLSSLELGDSALYFCASTPGRPNYGYTFGSGTRLTVV.

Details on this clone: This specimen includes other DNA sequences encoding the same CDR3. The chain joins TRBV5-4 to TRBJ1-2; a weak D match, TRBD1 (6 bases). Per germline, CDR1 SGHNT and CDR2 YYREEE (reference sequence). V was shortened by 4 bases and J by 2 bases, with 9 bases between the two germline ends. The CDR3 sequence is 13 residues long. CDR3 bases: TGTGCCAGCAGCCCCGACAGGAACTATGGCTACACCTTC. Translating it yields CASSPDRNYGYTF.

The CDR3 sequence: CARTGGAGLGYTF. In nucleotides, the CDR3 is TGTGCCCGGACAGGGGGGGCCGGCCTTGGCTACACCTTC. The chain joins TRBV30 to TRBJ1-2; TRBD1 aligns across 10 bases. Germline V lookup: CDR1 GTSNPN, CDR2 SVGIG (reference sequence). V shed 8 bases and J 7 bases; nucleotides not matched to a gene: 10. The CDR3 consists of 13 residues.

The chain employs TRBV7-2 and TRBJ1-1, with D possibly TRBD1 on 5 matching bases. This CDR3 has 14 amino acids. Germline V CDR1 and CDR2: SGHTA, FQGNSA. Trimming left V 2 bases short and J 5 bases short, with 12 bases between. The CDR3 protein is CASSLLGVGTEAFF. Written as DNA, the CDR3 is TGTGCCAGCAGCTTACTAGGGGTGGGGACTGAAGCTTTCTTT.

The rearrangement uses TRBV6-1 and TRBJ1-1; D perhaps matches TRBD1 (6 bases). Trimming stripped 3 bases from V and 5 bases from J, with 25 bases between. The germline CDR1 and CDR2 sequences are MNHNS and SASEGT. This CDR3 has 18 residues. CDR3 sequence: CASSDLSPGGRLPTEAFF. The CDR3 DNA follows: TGTGCCAGCAGTGATCTCAGCCCGGGGGGGCGCCTACCGACTGAAGCTTTCTTT.

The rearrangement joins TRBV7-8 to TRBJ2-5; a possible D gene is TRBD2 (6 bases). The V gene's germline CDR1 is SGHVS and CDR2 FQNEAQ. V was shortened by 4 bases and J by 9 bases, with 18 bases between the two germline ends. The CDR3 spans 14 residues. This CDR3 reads CASSSGTGRVAQYF. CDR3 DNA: TGTGCCAGCAGCTCCGGGACTGGAAGAGTGGCCCAGTACTTC.

CDR3 residues: CASRPPGVRGSPLHF. For the CDR3, the DNA is TGTGCCAGCAGACCCCCGGGGGTCCGGGGTTCACCCCTCCACTTT. This chain connects TRBV6-5 to TRBJ1-6; weak D call: TRBD1 (5 bases). The V and J ends lost 6 bases and 9 bases respectively, with 18 bases between them. Per the germline V gene, CDR1 is MNHEY and CDR2 is SVGAGI. This CDR3 comprises 15 residues.

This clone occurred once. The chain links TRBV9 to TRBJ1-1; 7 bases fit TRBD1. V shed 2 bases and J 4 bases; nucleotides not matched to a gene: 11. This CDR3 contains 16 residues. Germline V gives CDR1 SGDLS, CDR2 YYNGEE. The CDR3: CASSVEVRGESTEAFF. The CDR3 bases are TGTGCCAGCAGCGTGGAGGTCAGGGGGGAGAGCACTGAAGCTTTCTTT.

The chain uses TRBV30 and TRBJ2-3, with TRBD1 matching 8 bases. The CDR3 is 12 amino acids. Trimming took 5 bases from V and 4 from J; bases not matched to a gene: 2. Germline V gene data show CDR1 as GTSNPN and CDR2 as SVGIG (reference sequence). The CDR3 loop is CAWGQGPDTQYF. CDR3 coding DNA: TGTGCCTGGGGACAGGGTCCAGATACGCAGTATTTT. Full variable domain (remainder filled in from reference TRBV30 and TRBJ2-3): SQTIHQWPATLVQPVGSPLSLECTVEGTSNPNLYWYRQAAGRGLQLLFYSVGIGQISSEVPQNLSASRPQDRQFILSSKKLLLSDSGFYLCAWGQGPDTQYFGPGTRLTVL.

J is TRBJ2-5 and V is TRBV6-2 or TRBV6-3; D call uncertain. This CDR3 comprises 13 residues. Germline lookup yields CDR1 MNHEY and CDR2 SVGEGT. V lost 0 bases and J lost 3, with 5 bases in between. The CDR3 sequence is CASSYSWEETQYF. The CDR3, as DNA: TGTGCCAGCAGTTACTCATGGGAAGAGACCCAGTACTTC.

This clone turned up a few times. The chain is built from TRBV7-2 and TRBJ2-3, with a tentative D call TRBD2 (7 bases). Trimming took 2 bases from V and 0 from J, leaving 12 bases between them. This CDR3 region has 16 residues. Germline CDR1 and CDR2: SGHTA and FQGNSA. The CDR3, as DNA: TGTGCCAGCAGCTTAACTCGGGGGGCCAGCACAGATACGCAGTATTTT. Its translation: CASSLTRGASTDTQYF.

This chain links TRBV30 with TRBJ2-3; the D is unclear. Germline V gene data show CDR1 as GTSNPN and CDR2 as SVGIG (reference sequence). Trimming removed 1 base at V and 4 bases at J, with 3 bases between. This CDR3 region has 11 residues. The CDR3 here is CAWSEADTQYF. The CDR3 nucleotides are TGTGCCTGGAGTGAAGCAGATACGCAGTATTTT.

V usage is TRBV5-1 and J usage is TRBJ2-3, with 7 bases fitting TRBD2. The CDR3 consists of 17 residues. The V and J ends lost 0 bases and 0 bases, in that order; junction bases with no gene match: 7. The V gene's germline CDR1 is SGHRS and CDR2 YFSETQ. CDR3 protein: CASSLGLAVYSTDTQYF. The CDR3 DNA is TGCGCCAGCAGCTTGGGGCTAGCGGTATATAGCACAGATACGCAGTATTTT.

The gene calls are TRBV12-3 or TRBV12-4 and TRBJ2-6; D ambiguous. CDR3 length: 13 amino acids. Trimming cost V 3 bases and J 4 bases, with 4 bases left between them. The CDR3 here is CASSFLGANVLTF. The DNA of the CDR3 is TGTGCCAGCAGTTTTCTAGGGGCCAACGTCCTGACTTTC.

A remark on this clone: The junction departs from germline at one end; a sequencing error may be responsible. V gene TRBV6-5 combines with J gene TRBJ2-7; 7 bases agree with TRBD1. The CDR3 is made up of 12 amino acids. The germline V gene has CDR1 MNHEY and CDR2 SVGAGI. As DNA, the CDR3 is TGTGCCAGCAGTTCGGCCGGGACAGTCCCGAACTTC. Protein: CASSSAGTVPNF.

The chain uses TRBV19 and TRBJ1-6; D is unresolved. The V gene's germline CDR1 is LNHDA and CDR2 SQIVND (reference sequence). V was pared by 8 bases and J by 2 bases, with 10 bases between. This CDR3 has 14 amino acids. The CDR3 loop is CASHSGTYNSPLHF. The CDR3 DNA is TGTGCCAGTCATAGTGGTACCTATAATTCACCCCTCCACTTT.

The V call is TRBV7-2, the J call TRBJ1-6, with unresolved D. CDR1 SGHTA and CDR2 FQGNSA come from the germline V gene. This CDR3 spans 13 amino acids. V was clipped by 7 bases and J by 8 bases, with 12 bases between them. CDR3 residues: CASTSAEYSPLHF. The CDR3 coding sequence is TGTGCCAGCACCTCCGCGGAGTATTCACCCCTCCACTTT.

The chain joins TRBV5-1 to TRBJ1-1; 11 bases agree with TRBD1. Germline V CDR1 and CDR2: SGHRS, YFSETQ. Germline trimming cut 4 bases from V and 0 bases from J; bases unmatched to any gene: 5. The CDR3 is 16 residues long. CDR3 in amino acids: CASSEGQGDLNTEAFF. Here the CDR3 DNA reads TGCGCCAGCAGCGAGGGACAGGGGGATTTGAACACTGAAGCTTTCTTT.

CDR3 in DNA: TGTGCCAGCAGAGCTCAGGGAAAAAGGACTGAAGCTTTCTTT. Amino acid sequence: CASRAQGKRTEAFF. The chain is built from TRBV7-9 and TRBJ1-1; tentatively, D is TRBD1 (5 bases). Germline-derived CDR1 and CDR2 are SEHNR and FQNEAQ (reference sequence). The CDR3 runs to 14 residues. Trimming left V 6 bases short and J 5 bases short, with 16 bases between.

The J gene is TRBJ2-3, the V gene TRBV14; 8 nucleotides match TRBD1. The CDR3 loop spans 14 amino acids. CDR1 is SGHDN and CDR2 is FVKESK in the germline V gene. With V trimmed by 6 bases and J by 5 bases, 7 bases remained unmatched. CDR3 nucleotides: TGTGCCAGCAGAGCGGACAGGGAGAAAGATACGCAGTATTTT. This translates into CASRADREKDTQYF.